What follows are 7 T cell receptor beta chains derived from one specimen sequenced in a study of PD-L1 blockade in urothelial cancer. TCRdb keeps only in-frame clones here, not all; method: immunoSEQ multiplex PCR. The repertoire holds some 50,000 clones, with around 85% as singletons. Stated time point: pretreatment peripheral blood. This specimen was PBMCs, taken around atezolizumab (anti-PD-L1) treatment. The origin of the receptors is an older woman with urothelial cancer.

The chain is built from TRBV18 and TRBJ2-7; maybe TRBD2 (5 bases). With 3 bases removed from V and 3 bases from J, the gap between germline ends came to 9 bases. The CDR3 extends over 13 amino acids. Germline CDR1 is KGHSH and CDR2 is LQKENI. DNA for the CDR3: TGTGCCAGCTCACCGAACGGGGACTACGAGCAGTACTTC. Translation: CASSPNGDYEQYF. The full variable domain, rest sourced from reference TRBV18 and TRBJ2-7, is NAGVMQNPRHLVRRRGQEARLRCSPMKGHSHVYWYRQLPEEGLKFMVYLQKENIIDESGMPKERFSAEFPKEGPSILRIQQVVRGDSAAYFCASSPNGDYEQYFGPGTRLTVT.

The chain has TRBV10-3 and TRBJ2-3; 7 positions agree with TRBD2. The V gene end was trimmed by 6 bases and the J gene end by 2 bases; junction bases not matched to a gene: 8. This CDR3 is built from 15 residues. Germline V lookup: CDR1 ENHRY, CDR2 SYGVKD. The CDR3 DNA reads TGTGCCATCAGCCCCCCGGCGGGGGTCACAGATACGCAGTATTTT. Protein product: CAISPPAGVTDTQYF.

The chain couples TRBV9 to TRBJ2-1; 7 positions agree with TRBD1. The CDR3 length is 14 residues. Germline V gene data show CDR1 as SGDLS and CDR2 as YYNGEE. With 4 bases clipped from V and 4 bases from J, the junction kept 5 bases outside the gene matches. CDR3 sequence reads: CASSRQGDYNEQFF. The CDR3 DNA is TGTGCCAGCAGCCGACAGGGCGATTACAATGAGCAGTTCTTC.

This chain connects TRBV10-3 to TRBJ1-1; a possible D gene is TRBD1 (6 bases). V dropped 7 bases and J dropped 0 bases, with 9 bases sitting between them. Germline V CDR1 and CDR2: ENHRY, SYGVKD. The CDR3 covers 13 residues. The CDR3 sequence: CAIKDSMNTEAFF. As DNA, the CDR3 is TGTGCCATCAAGGACAGCATGAACACTGAAGCTTTCTTT.

In this sample, this clone turned up a few times. V is TRBV5-4 and J is TRBJ1-4, with D possibly matching TRBD1 (5 bases). Trimming cost V 4 bases and J 8 bases, with 18 bases left between them. Germline assignment: CDR1 SGHNT and CDR2 YYREEE (reference sequence). This CDR3 has 15 residues. The CDR3 region is CASSTLSPAGEKLFF. The CDR3 DNA reads as TGTGCCAGCAGCACCCTCTCCCCAGCAGGGGAAAAACTGTTTTTT.

The chain links TRBV15 to TRBJ2-7, with 7 bases fitting TRBD2. CDR1 is LNHNV, CDR2 YYDKDF, per germline (reference sequence). Unmatched junction bases numbered 5, after V lost 6 bases and J lost 0 bases. The CDR3 covers 14 residues. CDR3 sequence (DNA): TGTGCCACCAGTGGGGGGGAGGACTCCTACGAGCAGTACTTC. Translated: CATSGGEDSYEQYF.

The V gene is TRBV7-2, the J gene TRBJ2-1; 10 bases are shared with TRBD2. Trimming removed 4 bases from V and 1 base from J; junction bases left unmatched: 4. This CDR3 has 16 amino acids. The germline CDR1 and CDR2 sequences are SGHTA and FQGNSA. The CDR3 DNA follows: TGTGCCAGCAGCTACCGAGCGGGAGGGTCCTACAATGAGCAGTTCTTC. As protein: CASSYRAGGSYNEQFF.